The clone carrying this T cell receptor beta chain was observed a single time. The data derive from a study of blood T cell repertoires in COVID-19. The wider study: The samples span acute and convalescent COVID-19 from the United States, Italy and Spain. T cells, B-cell-depleted T cells, or PBMCs supplied cDNA or gDNA.

Authors' analysis steps: Estimation of nucleated cell counts was performed using reference gene primer amplification. Assay used: immunoSEQ multiplex PCR; TCRdb lists only in-frame clones, some missing. V, J and clone size derive from that table, while D and trimming were established from the DNA sequence. The sample consists of about 180,000 clones, 85% to 90% of them appearing once. The CDR3 loop spans 14 amino acids. Germline CDR1 and CDR2: SNHLY and FYNNEI. Between the trimmed V and J ends, which lost 5 bases and 5 bases, there was a span of 15 bases. The sequence came from a woman between 65 and 79 years old with COVID-19, enrolled during active disease. Sequencing used peripheral blood. The chain is built from TRBV2 and TRBJ2-5; weak D call: TRBD2 (6 bases). The CDR3 spells CASSTAWAGETQYF. In nucleotides, the CDR3 is TGTGCCAGCAGTACCGCTTGGGCGGGGGAGACCCAGTACTTC.